The rows below give T cell receptor beta chains drawn from one sample of a study of T cells in Graves' hyperthyroidism and ophthalmopathy. A single record per CDR3 protein comes from TCRdb applying MiXCR to the multiplex PCR reads. The table shows approximately 700,000 distinct CDR3 sequences, with about 16% occurring only once. Sequencing was carried out using blood. Receptors were obtained from a man aged 18 to 30 with Graves' hyperthyroidism. Each CDR3 is given with its conserved first and last residue. Each record gives: clone size, J gene, D gene, V gene, CDR3 protein, CDR3 DNA. The D gene is left open where the match is weak. A clone size is listed for some rows: how often the clone was seen (once, few, many), or a class if it is expanded.

- TRBJ1-1 TRBD1 TRBV10-3 CAISEREAGGLLNTEAFF TGTGCCATCAGTGAGAGGGAGGCAGGGGGCCTTCTGAACACTGAAGCTTTCTTT
many TRBJ2-7 TRBD1 TRBV20-1 CSAREGQGTYEQYF TGCAGTGCTAGAGAGGGACAGGGGACCTACGAGCAGTACTTC
many TRBJ2-3 - TRBV20-1 CSATMFRERTDTQYF TGCAGTGCCACCATGTTTCGGGAGCGTACAGATACGCAGTATTTT
many TRBJ2-3 TRBD2 TRBV2 CASRASGSSDTQYF TGTGCCAGCAGGGCTAGCGGGAGCTCAGATACGCAGTATTTT
- TRBJ2-1 - TRBV13 CASRDGDARNEQFF TGCGCCAGCAGAGATGGCGACGCCCGCAATGAGCAGTTCTTC
- TRBJ1-5 - TRBV5-6 CASSLRGAGGQPQHF TGTGCCAGCAGCTTGAGGGGGGCCGGGGGTCAGCCCCAGCATTTT
many TRBJ2-3 - TRBV29-1 CSVEWASTDTQYF TGCAGCGTTGAATGGGCTAGCACAGATACGCAGTATTTT
- TRBJ2-7 - TRBV19 CASSISPVYEQYF TGTGCCAGTAGTATCTCTCCCGTCTACGAGCAGTACTTC
few TRBJ1-5 - TRBV5-6 CASSSKLDGYSNQPQHF TGTGCCAGCAGCTCCAAATTGGACGGCTATAGCAATCAGCCCCAGCATTTT
many TRBJ2-4 - TRBV28 CATISRKKNIQYF TGTGCCACCATATCTCGGAAGAAAAACATTCAGTACTTC
- TRBJ1-2 - TRBV27 CASSSSQGTMSYTF TGTGCCAGCAGTTCCTCCCAGGGGACTATGAGCTACACCTTC
- TRBJ2-2 - TRBV19 CASSEGANTGELFF TGTGCCAGTAGTGAGGGGGCGAACACCGGGGAGCTGTTTTTT
many TRBJ1-1 - TRBV29-1 CSVRPGMNTEAFF TGCAGCGTTCGCCCAGGGATGAACACTGAAGCTTTCTTT
many TRBJ2-5 - TRBV12-3/TRBV12-4 CASSPDSAGTQYF TGTGCCAGCAGCCCTGACAGCGCAGGGACCCAGTACTTC
many TRBJ2-3 TRBD2 TRBV28 CASRTPSGTSGFSTDTQYF TGTGCCAGCAGGACCCCTTCCGGGACTAGCGGTTTTAGCACAGATACGCAGTATTTT
once TRBJ1-2 - TRBV20-1 CSARDPTKANYGYTF TGCAGTGCTAGAGACCCGACCAAAGCTAACTATGGCTACACCTTC
- TRBJ1-4 TRBD1 TRBV5-1 CASSFGTRGSNEKLFF TGCGCCAGCAGCTTTGGAACCAGGGGGTCTAATGAAAAACTGTTTTTT